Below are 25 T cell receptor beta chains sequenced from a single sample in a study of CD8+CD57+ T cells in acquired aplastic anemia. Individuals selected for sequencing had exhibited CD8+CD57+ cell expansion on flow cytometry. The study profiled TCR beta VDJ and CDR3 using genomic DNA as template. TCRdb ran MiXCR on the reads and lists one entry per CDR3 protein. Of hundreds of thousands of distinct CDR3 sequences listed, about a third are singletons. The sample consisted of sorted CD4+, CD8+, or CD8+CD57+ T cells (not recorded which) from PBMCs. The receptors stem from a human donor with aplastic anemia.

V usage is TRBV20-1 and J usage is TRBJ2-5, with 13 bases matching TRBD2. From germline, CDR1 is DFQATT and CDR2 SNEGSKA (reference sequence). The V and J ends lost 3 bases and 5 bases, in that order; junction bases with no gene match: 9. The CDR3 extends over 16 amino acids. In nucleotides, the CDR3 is TGCAGTGCTAGGAGGACTAGCGGGAGCCGTGGGGAGACCCAGTACTTC. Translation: CSARRTSGSRGETQYF.

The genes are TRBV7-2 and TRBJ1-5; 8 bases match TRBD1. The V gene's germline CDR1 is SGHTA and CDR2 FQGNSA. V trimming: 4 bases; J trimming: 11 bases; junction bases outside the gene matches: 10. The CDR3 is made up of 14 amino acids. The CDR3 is CASSSRQGWETQHF. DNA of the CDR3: TGTGCCAGCAGCTCCCGACAGGGGTGGGAGACCCAGCATTTT.

The CDR3 DNA follows: TGTGCCATCAGTCGACAGGGCTCCTACAATGAGCAGTTCTTC. Amino acids: CAISRQGSYNEQFF. V and J are TRBV10-3 and TRBJ2-1, with TRBD1 identical over 7 bases. The germline V gene encodes CDR1 ENHRY and CDR2 SYGVKD. The ends lost 5 bases at V and 0 bases at J; junction bases unmatched: 1. The CDR3 has 14 residues.

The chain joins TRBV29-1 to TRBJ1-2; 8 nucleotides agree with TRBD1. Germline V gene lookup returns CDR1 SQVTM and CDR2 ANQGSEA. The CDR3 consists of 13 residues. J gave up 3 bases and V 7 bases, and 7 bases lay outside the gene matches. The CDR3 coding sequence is TGCAGCGGAGACAGGGGAAGGGACTATGGCTACACCTTC. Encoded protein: CSGDRGRDYGYTF.

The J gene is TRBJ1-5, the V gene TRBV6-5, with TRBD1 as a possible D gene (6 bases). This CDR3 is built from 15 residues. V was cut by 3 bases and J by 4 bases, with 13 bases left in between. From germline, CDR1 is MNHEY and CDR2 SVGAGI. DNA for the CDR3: TGTGCCAGCAGTTATGCCGGGACACAGAATCAGCCCCAGCATTTT. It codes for CASSYAGTQNQPQHF.

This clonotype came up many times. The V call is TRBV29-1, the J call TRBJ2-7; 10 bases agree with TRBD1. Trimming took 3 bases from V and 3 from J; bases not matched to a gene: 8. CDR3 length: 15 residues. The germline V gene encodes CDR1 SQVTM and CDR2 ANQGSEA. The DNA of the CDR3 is TGCAGCGTTGAGGGGGACAGGGGCAGGGACTACGAGCAGTACTTC. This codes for CSVEGDRGRDYEQYF.

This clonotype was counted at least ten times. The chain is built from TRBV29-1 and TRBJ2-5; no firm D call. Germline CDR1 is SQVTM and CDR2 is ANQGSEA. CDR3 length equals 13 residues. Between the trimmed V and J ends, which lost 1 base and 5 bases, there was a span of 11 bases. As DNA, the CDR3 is TGCAGCGTTGAAGGGAGTCCTTGGGAGACCCAGTACTTC. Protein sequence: CSVEGSPWETQYF. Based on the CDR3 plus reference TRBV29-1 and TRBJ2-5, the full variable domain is SAVISQKPSRDICQRGTSLTIQCQVDSQVTMMFWYRQQPGQSLTLIATANQGSEATYESGFVIDKFPISRPNLTFSTLTVSNMSPEDSSIYLCSVEGSPWETQYFGPGTRLLVL.

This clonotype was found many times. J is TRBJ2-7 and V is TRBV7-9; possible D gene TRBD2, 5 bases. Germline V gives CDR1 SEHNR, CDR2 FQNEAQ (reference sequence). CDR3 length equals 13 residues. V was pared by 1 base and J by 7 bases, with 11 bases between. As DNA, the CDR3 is TGTGCCAGCAGCTTAGGTGGACTGGGAGAGCAGTACTTC. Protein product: CASSLGGLGEQYF.

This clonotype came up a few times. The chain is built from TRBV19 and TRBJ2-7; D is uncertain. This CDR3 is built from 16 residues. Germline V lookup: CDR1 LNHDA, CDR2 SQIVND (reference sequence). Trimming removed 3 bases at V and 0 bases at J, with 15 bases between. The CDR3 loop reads CASSIGDNSRSYEQYF. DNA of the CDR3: TGTGCCAGTAGTATTGGAGATAATTCCCGCTCCTACGAGCAGTACTTC.

Here the CDR3 reads CASSQRRQGSYGYTF. As DNA, the CDR3 is TGCGCCAGCAGCCAGCGAAGACAGGGCAGCTATGGCTACACCTTC. J is TRBJ1-2 and V is TRBV4-3; 7 nucleotides align to TRBD1. The CDR3 loop spans 15 amino acids. The V segment lost 3 bases and the J segment 4 bases; nucleotides outside the gene matches: 8. Germline assignment: CDR1 LGHNA and CDR2 YSLEER.

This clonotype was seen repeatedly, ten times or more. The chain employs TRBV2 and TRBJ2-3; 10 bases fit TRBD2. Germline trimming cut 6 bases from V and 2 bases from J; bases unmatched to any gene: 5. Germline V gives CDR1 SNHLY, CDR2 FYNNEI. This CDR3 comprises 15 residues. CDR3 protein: CASSRLAGFTDTQYF. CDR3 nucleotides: TGTGCCAGCAGCCGACTAGCGGGTTTCACAGATACGCAGTATTTT.

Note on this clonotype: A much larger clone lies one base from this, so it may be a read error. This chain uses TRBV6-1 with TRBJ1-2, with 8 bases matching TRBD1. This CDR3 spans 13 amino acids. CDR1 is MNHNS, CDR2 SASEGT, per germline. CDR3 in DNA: TGTGGCAGCAGGGGGGACAGGATGCATGGCTACACCTTC. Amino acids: CGSRGDRMHGYTF.

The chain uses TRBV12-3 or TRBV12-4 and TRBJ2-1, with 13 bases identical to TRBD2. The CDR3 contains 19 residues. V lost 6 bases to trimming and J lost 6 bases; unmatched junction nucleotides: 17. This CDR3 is CASRKGLAGDSSGSNEQFF. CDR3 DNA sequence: TGTGCCAGCAGAAAAGGACTAGCGGGAGACTCCTCGGGGTCCAATGAGCAGTTCTTC.

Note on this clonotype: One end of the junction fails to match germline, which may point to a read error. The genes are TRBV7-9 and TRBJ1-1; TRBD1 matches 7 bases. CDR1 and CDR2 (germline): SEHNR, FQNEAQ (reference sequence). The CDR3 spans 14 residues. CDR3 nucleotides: TGTGCCAGCAGGGAGACAGGGATGAACCCTGAAGCTTTCTTT. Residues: CASRETGMNPEAFF.

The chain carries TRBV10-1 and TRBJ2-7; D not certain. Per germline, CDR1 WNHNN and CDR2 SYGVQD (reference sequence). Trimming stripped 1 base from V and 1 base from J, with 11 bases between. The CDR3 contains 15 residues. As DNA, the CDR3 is TGCGCCAGCAGTGAGTACCCGGGTACTTCCTACGAGCAGTACTTC. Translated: CASSEYPGTSYEQYF.

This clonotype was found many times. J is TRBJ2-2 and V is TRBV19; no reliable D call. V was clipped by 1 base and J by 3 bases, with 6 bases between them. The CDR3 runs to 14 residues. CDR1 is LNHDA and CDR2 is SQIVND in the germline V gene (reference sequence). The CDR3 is CASSIVQHTGELFF. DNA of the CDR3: TGTGCCAGTAGTATAGTCCAGCACACCGGGGAGCTGTTTTTT.

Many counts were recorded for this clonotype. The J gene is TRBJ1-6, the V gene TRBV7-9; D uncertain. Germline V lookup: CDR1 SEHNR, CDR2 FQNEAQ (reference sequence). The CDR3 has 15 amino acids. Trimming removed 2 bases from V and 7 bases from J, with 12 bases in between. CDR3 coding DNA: TGTGCCAGCAGCTTATCTCCAGGCGCCAATTCACCCCTCCACTTT. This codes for CASSLSPGANSPLHF.

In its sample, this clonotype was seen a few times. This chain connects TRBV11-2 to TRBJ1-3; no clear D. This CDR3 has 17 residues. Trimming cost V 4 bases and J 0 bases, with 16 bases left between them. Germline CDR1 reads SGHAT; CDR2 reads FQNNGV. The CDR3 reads CASSWEGHPDSGNTIYF. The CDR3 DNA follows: TGTGCCAGCAGCTGGGAGGGTCACCCGGACTCTGGAAACACCATATATTTT.

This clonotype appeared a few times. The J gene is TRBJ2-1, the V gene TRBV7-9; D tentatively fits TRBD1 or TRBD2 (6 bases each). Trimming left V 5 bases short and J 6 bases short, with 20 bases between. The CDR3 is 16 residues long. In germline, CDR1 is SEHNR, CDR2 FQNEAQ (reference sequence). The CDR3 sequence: CASSPTGQGRINEQFF. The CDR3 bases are TGTGCCAGCAGCCCAACTGGGCAGGGGAGGATCAATGAGCAGTTCTTC. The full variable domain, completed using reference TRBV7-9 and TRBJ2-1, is DTGVSQNPRHKITKRGQNVTFRCDPISEHNRLYWYRQTLGQGPEFLTYFQNEAQLEKSRLLSDRFSAERPKGSFSTLEIQRTEQGDSAMYLCASSPTGQGRINEQFFGPGTRLTVL.

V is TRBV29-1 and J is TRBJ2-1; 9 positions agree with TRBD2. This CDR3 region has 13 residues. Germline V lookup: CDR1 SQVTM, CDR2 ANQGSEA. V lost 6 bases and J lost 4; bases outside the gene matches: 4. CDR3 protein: CSVRRGGYNEQFF. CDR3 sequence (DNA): TGCAGCGTAAGGCGGGGGGGGTACAATGAGCAGTTCTTC.

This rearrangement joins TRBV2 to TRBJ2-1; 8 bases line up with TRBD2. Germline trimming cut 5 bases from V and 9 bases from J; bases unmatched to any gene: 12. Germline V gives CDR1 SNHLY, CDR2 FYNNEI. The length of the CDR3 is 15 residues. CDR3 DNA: TGTGCCAGCAGTTTCGGATTAGCGGGATTCGGTGAGCAGTTCTTC. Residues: CASSFGLAGFGEQFF.

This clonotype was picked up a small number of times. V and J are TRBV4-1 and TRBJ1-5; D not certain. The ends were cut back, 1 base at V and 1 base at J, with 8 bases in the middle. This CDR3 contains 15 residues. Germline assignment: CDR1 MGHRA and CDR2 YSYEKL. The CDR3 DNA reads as TGCGCCAGCAGCCAAGGACGGTCGAGCAATCAGCCCCAGCATTTT. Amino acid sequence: CASSQGRSSNQPQHF.

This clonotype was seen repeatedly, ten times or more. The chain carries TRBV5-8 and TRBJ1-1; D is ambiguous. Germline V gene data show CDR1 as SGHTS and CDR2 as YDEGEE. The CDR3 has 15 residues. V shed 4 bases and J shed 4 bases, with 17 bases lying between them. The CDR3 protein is CASSAKQGLGTEAFF. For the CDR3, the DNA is TGTGCCAGCAGCGCTAAACAAGGGTTGGGCACTGAAGCTTTCTTT.

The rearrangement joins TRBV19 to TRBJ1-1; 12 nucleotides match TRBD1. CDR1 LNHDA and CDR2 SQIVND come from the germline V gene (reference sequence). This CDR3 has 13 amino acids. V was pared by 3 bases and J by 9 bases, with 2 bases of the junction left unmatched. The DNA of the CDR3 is TGTGCCAGTAGTATCCGGGACAGGGGGCAAGCTTTCTTT. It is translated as CASSIRDRGQAFF.

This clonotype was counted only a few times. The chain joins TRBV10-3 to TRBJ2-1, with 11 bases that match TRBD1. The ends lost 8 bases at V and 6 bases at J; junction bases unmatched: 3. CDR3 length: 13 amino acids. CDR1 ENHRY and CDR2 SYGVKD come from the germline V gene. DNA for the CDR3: TGTGCCATCCGAGGGACAGGGGGCAATGAGCAGTTCTTC. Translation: CAIRGTGGNEQFF.